The present T cell receptor (beta chain) was sequenced within a study of blood T cell repertoires in COVID-19. About the research overall: Researchers got acute and convalescent COVID-19 samples from the United States, Italy and Spain. Nucleic acid was either cDNA or gDNA, and it came from T cells, B-cell-depleted T cells, or PBMCs.

In the original workflow: Estimation of nucleated cell counts relied on the amplification of reference gene primers. The assay was immunoSEQ multiplex PCR, and TCRdb's table has in-frame clones only and misses some. V and J calls and clone size are copied from that table; D and trimming were computed from the DNA. This sample has approximately 210,000 clones; 90% to 95% occur once, and the top ten carry around 1.2%. Sample: peripheral blood. The receptor was derived from a man between 25 and 39 years old with acute or convalescent COVID-19.

CDR3 region: CASSVDETGVREQYF. In nucleotides, the CDR3 is TGTGCCAGCAGTGTCGACGAGACAGGGGTGAGAGAGCAGTACTTC. The chain has TRBV25-1 and TRBJ2-7, with 8 bases that match TRBD1. The CDR3 extends over 15 amino acids. V was pared by 4 bases and J by 7 bases, with 12 bases of the junction left unmatched. From germline, CDR1 is MGHDK and CDR2 SYGVNS.